The rows below give T cell receptor beta chains drawn from one sample of a study of CD8 T cells in ankylosing spondylitis. TCRdb ran MiXCR on the 5' RACE reads and lists one entry per CDR3 protein. The repertoire includes under 250,000 distinct CDR3 sequences, around 24% of them detected once, and approximately 6.6% sits in the top ten. The specimen was blood, either unsorted or a sorted T cell fraction (not recorded which). These receptors originate from a male donor with ankylosing spondylitis or in good health (not recorded which). CDR3s include the opening cysteine and the closing phenylalanine or tryptophan. The order of the fields is CDR3 length, clone size, D gene, J gene, V gene, CDR3 protein, CDR3 DNA. A D gene is named only where the DNA matches it firmly. Clone size, where shown, is once, few, many, or a class for clones that have expanded.

cdr3_length: 17; clone_size: many; d_call: -; j_call: TRBJ1-5; v_call: TRBV6-1; cdr3_aa: CASSEVVGTASNQPQHF; cdr3_nt: TGTGCCAGCAGTGAAGTGGTTGGGACGGCAAGCAATCAGCCCCAGCATTTT
cdr3_length: 14; clone_size: -; d_call: TRBD2; j_call: TRBJ2-1; v_call: TRBV10-3; cdr3_aa: CAIRASGRVNEQFF; cdr3_nt: TGTGCCATCAGGGCTAGCGGGAGGGTGAATGAGCAGTTCTTC
cdr3_length: 16; clone_size: many; d_call: TRBD2; j_call: TRBJ2-2; v_call: TRBV20-1; cdr3_aa: CSARQAGTRNTGELFF; cdr3_nt: TGCAGTGCTAGACAAGCCGGGACTAGAAACACCGGGGAGCTGTTTTTT
cdr3_length: 17; clone_size: few; d_call: TRBD2; j_call: TRBJ2-1; v_call: TRBV20-1; cdr3_aa: CSALPPGGLAGYNEQFF; cdr3_nt: TGCAGTGCTCTACCCCCTGGCGGCCTAGCGGGGTACAATGAGCAGTTCTTC
cdr3_length: 14; clone_size: few; d_call: TRBD1; j_call: TRBJ1-5; v_call: TRBV20-1; cdr3_aa: CSARGQSSNQPQHF; cdr3_nt: TGCAGTGCCCGGGGACAGTCGAGCAATCAGCCCCAGCATTTT
cdr3_length: 16; clone_size: many; d_call: TRBD2; j_call: TRBJ2-1; v_call: TRBV12-3/TRBV12-4; cdr3_aa: CASSLQGLAGYNEQFF; cdr3_nt: TGTGCCAGCAGTTTACAGGGACTAGCCGGGTACAATGAGCAGTTCTTC
cdr3_length: 15; clone_size: -; d_call: TRBD1; j_call: TRBJ2-7; v_call: TRBV7-8; cdr3_aa: CASSLSTGTPNEQYF; cdr3_nt: TGTGCCAGCAGCCTTTCGACAGGGACCCCTAACGAGCAGTACTTC
cdr3_length: 15; clone_size: -; d_call: -; j_call: TRBJ1-4; v_call: TRBV6-1; cdr3_aa: CASSNDRIGNEKLFF; cdr3_nt: TGTGCCAGCAGCAACGACAGAATAGGAAATGAAAAACTGTTTTTT
cdr3_length: 15; clone_size: many; d_call: TRBD2; j_call: TRBJ2-1; v_call: TRBV12-3/TRBV12-4; cdr3_aa: CASRSGTIGNNEQFF; cdr3_nt: TGTGCCAGCAGGTCCGGGACTATTGGGAACAATGAGCAGTTCTTC
cdr3_length: 13; clone_size: few; d_call: -; j_call: TRBJ1-1; v_call: TRBV29-1; cdr3_aa: CSVDRGGNTEAFF; cdr3_nt: TGCAGCGTTGACAGGGGAGGGAACACTGAAGCTTTCTTT
cdr3_length: 14; clone_size: few; d_call: TRBD1; j_call: TRBJ2-2; v_call: TRBV29-1; cdr3_aa: CSGSRDRGTGELFF; cdr3_nt: TGCAGCGGCAGCCGGGACAGGGGGACCGGGGAGCTGTTTTTT
cdr3_length: 15; clone_size: -; d_call: -; j_call: TRBJ2-1; v_call: TRBV27; cdr3_aa: CASSLEGPTWNEQFF; cdr3_nt: TGTGCCAGCAGTTTAGAGGGGCCGACATGGAATGAGCAGTTCTTC
cdr3_length: 15; clone_size: -; d_call: -; j_call: TRBJ2-3; v_call: TRBV7-2; cdr3_aa: CASSLAPLEADTQYF; cdr3_nt: TGTGCCAGCAGCTTAGCCCCTTTGGAGGCAGATACGCAGTATTTT
cdr3_length: 13; clone_size: many; d_call: -; j_call: TRBJ2-2; v_call: TRBV19; cdr3_aa: CASSGVVAGELFF; cdr3_nt: TGTGCCAGTAGTGGGGTGGTCGCCGGGGAGCTGTTTTTT
cdr3_length: 15; clone_size: -; d_call: TRBD1; j_call: TRBJ2-7; v_call: TRBV6-1; cdr3_aa: CASSQRTGGSYEQYF; cdr3_nt: TGTGCCAGCAGTCAACGGACAGGGGGCTCGTACGAGCAGTACTTC
cdr3_length: 13; clone_size: few; d_call: -; j_call: TRBJ2-1; v_call: TRBV24-1; cdr3_aa: CATSLGGGNEQFF; cdr3_nt: TGTGCCACCAGTTTGGGGGGTGGGAATGAGCAGTTCTTC
cdr3_length: 12; clone_size: many; d_call: -; j_call: TRBJ2-1; v_call: TRBV29-1; cdr3_aa: CSVGQKYNEQFF; cdr3_nt: TGCAGCGTTGGACAGAAGTACAATGAGCAGTTCTTC
cdr3_length: 16; clone_size: -; d_call: TRBD1; j_call: TRBJ2-6; v_call: TRBV12-3/TRBV12-4; cdr3_aa: CASSLARAGGSNVLTF; cdr3_nt: TGTGCCAGCAGTTTAGCGCGGGCAGGGGGTTCCAACGTCCTGACTTTC
cdr3_length: 15; clone_size: many; d_call: -; j_call: TRBJ2-3; v_call: TRBV20-1; cdr3_aa: CSANSLSGGTDTQYF; cdr3_nt: TGCAGTGCCAATAGCCTTAGCGGTGGCACAGATACGCAGTATTTT
cdr3_length: 15; clone_size: many; d_call: TRBD2; j_call: TRBJ2-1; v_call: TRBV20-1; cdr3_aa: CSARIGLAGGAKQFF; cdr3_nt: TGCAGTGCTCGGATAGGACTAGCGGGGGGAGCAAAGCAGTTCTTC
cdr3_length: 14; clone_size: many; d_call: -; j_call: TRBJ2-2; v_call: TRBV4-1; cdr3_aa: CASSQDRVTGELFF; cdr3_nt: TGCGCCAGCAGCCAAGATAGGGTCACCGGGGAGCTGTTTTTT
cdr3_length: 14; clone_size: -; d_call: -; j_call: TRBJ1-5; v_call: TRBV20-1; cdr3_aa: CSASSSGANQPQHF; cdr3_nt: TGCAGTGCTAGCTCGTCTGGGGCAAATCAGCCCCAGCATTTT
cdr3_length: 15; clone_size: many; d_call: -; j_call: TRBJ1-4; v_call: TRBV7-3; cdr3_aa: CASSNTGGSNEKLFF; cdr3_nt: TGTGCCAGCAGCAACACTGGGGGGTCTAATGAAAAACTGTTTTTT
cdr3_length: 15; clone_size: -; d_call: -; j_call: TRBJ2-2; v_call: TRBV6-1; cdr3_aa: CASSTVRYMAGELFF; cdr3_nt: TGTGCCAGCTCAACAGTACGGTATATGGCCGGGGAGCTGTTTTTT
cdr3_length: 16; clone_size: -; d_call: -; j_call: TRBJ2-1; v_call: TRBV14; cdr3_aa: CASSSIVDFSYNEQFF; cdr3_nt: TGTGCCAGCAGCTCCATTGTAGATTTCTCCTACAATGAGCAGTTCTTC
cdr3_length: 15; clone_size: -; d_call: TRBD2; j_call: TRBJ2-7; v_call: TRBV20-1; cdr3_aa: CSASVPGLASYEQYF; cdr3_nt: TGCAGTGCTAGCGTACCGGGACTAGCCTCCTACGAGCAGTACTTC
cdr3_length: 11; clone_size: few; d_call: -; j_call: TRBJ2-1; v_call: TRBV20-1; cdr3_aa: CSARPSNEQFF; cdr3_nt: TGCAGTGCTAGGCCTTCGAATGAGCAGTTCTTC
cdr3_length: 16; clone_size: -; d_call: -; j_call: TRBJ1-1; v_call: TRBV10-3; cdr3_aa: CAISESPMVSNTEAFF; cdr3_nt: TGTGCCATCAGTGAGTCCCCTATGGTATCGAACACTGAAGCTTTCTTT
cdr3_length: 14; clone_size: few; d_call: -; j_call: TRBJ2-1; v_call: TRBV29-1; cdr3_aa: CSVVRLKTYNEQFF; cdr3_nt: TGCAGCGTTGTAAGGTTGAAGACCTACAATGAGCAGTTCTTC
cdr3_length: 14; clone_size: -; d_call: -; j_call: TRBJ2-2; v_call: TRBV4-2; cdr3_aa: CASSQDRTFGELFF; cdr3_nt: TGTGCCAGCAGCCAAGATCGGACGTTCGGGGAGCTGTTTTTT
cdr3_length: 15; clone_size: many; d_call: -; j_call: TRBJ1-1; v_call: TRBV5-1; cdr3_aa: CASSSQGMGPTEAFF; cdr3_nt: TGCGCCAGCAGCTCACAGGGTATGGGGCCCACTGAAGCTTTCTTT
cdr3_length: 14; clone_size: -; d_call: -; j_call: TRBJ2-6; v_call: TRBV5-1; cdr3_aa: CASSPGPGANVLTF; cdr3_nt: TGCGCCAGCAGCCCAGGGCCTGGGGCCAACGTCCTGACTTTC
cdr3_length: 16; clone_size: few; d_call: TRBD2; j_call: TRBJ2-1; v_call: TRBV18; cdr3_aa: CASSPPTSGTYNEQFF; cdr3_nt: TGTGCCAGCTCACCGCCGACTAGCGGAACCTACAATGAGCAGTTCTTC
cdr3_length: 13; clone_size: once; d_call: -; j_call: TRBJ1-5; v_call: TRBV5-5; cdr3_aa: CASSSTSNQPQHF; cdr3_nt: TGTGCCAGCAGCTCGACATCAAATCAGCCCCAGCATTTT
cdr3_length: 13; clone_size: many; d_call: TRBD1; j_call: TRBJ2-4; v_call: TRBV10-3; cdr3_aa: CAISPDRARVQYF; cdr3_nt: TGTGCCATCAGCCCCGACAGGGCCCGCGTTCAGTACTTC
cdr3_length: 16; clone_size: -; d_call: TRBD1; j_call: TRBJ1-5; v_call: TRBV20-1; cdr3_aa: CSATTGAQHSNQPQHF; cdr3_nt: TGCAGTGCCACCACAGGGGCTCAGCATAGCAATCAGCCCCAGCATTTT
cdr3_length: 14; clone_size: -; d_call: -; j_call: TRBJ2-7; v_call: TRBV6-2/TRBV6-3; cdr3_aa: CASSTQGLSYEQYF; cdr3_nt: TGTGCCAGCAGTACCCAGGGGTTGTCTTACGAGCAGTACTTC
cdr3_length: 14; clone_size: many; d_call: TRBD1; j_call: TRBJ2-3; v_call: TRBV10-3; cdr3_aa: CAISGDRAVDTQYF; cdr3_nt: TGTGCCATCAGTGGGGACAGGGCGGTAGATACGCAGTATTTT
cdr3_length: 14; clone_size: many; d_call: -; j_call: TRBJ2-1; v_call: TRBV24-1; cdr3_aa: CATSVGPRNNEQFF; cdr3_nt: TGTGCCACCAGTGTGGGCCCTCGGAACAATGAGCAGTTCTTC
cdr3_length: 12; clone_size: few; d_call: -; j_call: TRBJ1-2; v_call: TRBV20-1; cdr3_aa: CSARARSDGYTF; cdr3_nt: TGCAGTGCTAGGGCCCGTAGCGATGGCTACACCTTC
cdr3_length: 14; clone_size: few; d_call: -; j_call: TRBJ1-1; v_call: TRBV29-1; cdr3_aa: CSVDMGGRNTEAFF; cdr3_nt: TGCAGCGTTGATATGGGGGGGCGGAACACTGAAGCTTTCTTT
cdr3_length: 16; clone_size: many; d_call: TRBD2; j_call: TRBJ2-1; v_call: TRBV11-2; cdr3_aa: CASSRSPSGEYNEQFF; cdr3_nt: TGTGCCAGCAGTCGTTCCCCTAGCGGGGAGTACAATGAGCAGTTCTTC
cdr3_length: 16; clone_size: -; d_call: -; j_call: TRBJ2-3; v_call: TRBV5-1; cdr3_aa: CASSSDGGRSADTQYF; cdr3_nt: TGCGCCAGCAGCTCGGACGGGGGGCGCTCAGCAGATACGCAGTATTTT
cdr3_length: 12; clone_size: -; d_call: TRBD1; j_call: TRBJ2-1; v_call: TRBV29-1; cdr3_aa: CSVARGHNEQFF; cdr3_nt: TGCAGCGTTGCCAGGGGGCACAATGAGCAGTTCTTC
cdr3_length: 13; clone_size: many; d_call: TRBD1; j_call: TRBJ1-2; v_call: TRBV29-1; cdr3_aa: CSVSGTGGYGYTF; cdr3_nt: TGCAGCGTTAGTGGGACAGGGGGCTATGGCTACACCTTC
cdr3_length: 15; clone_size: -; d_call: TRBD2; j_call: TRBJ2-3; v_call: TRBV20-1; cdr3_aa: CSARDLAGPTDTQYF; cdr3_nt: TGCAGTGCTAGAGACCTAGCGGGACCCACAGATACGCAGTATTTT
cdr3_length: 14; clone_size: -; d_call: TRBD1; j_call: TRBJ1-6; v_call: TRBV6-1; cdr3_aa: CASSRQGYNSPLHF; cdr3_nt: TGTGCCAGCAGTCGACAGGGGTATAATTCACCCCTCCACTTT
cdr3_length: 13; clone_size: few; d_call: -; j_call: TRBJ2-1; v_call: TRBV29-1; cdr3_aa: CSLAGNRHNEQFF; cdr3_nt: TGCAGCTTAGCCGGGAACCGGCACAATGAGCAGTTCTTC
cdr3_length: 16; clone_size: -; d_call: TRBD1; j_call: TRBJ2-7; v_call: TRBV20-1; cdr3_aa: CSARHRDRGASYEQYF; cdr3_nt: TGCAGTGCTAGACATCGGGACAGGGGGGCCTCCTACGAGCAGTACTTC
cdr3_length: 16; clone_size: many; d_call: TRBD1; j_call: TRBJ2-2; v_call: TRBV5-1; cdr3_aa: CASSPRTSGGTGELFF; cdr3_nt: TGCGCCAGCAGCCCCCGAACCTCAGGGGGCACCGGGGAGCTGTTTTTT
cdr3_length: 17; clone_size: many; d_call: -; j_call: TRBJ2-5; v_call: TRBV11-2; cdr3_aa: CASSQSTSYGGQETQYF; cdr3_nt: TGTGCCAGCAGCCAATCTACATCGTACGGGGGTCAAGAGACCCAGTACTTC
cdr3_length: 14; clone_size: -; d_call: -; j_call: TRBJ1-5; v_call: TRBV12-3/TRBV12-4; cdr3_aa: CASSPSESNQPQHF; cdr3_nt: TGTGCCAGCAGCCCCAGTGAGAGCAATCAGCCCCAGCATTTT
cdr3_length: 16; clone_size: many; d_call: -; j_call: TRBJ2-1; v_call: TRBV6-5; cdr3_aa: CASSYSAFSSYNEQFF; cdr3_nt: TGTGCCAGCAGTTACTCGGCGTTCAGCTCCTACAATGAGCAGTTCTTC